A single sample is the source of the 27 T cell receptor beta chains below, sequenced in a study of blood T cell repertoires in COVID-19. The protocol was immunoSEQ multiplex PCR, while the TCRdb copy is restricted to in-frame clones and leaves out a portion. Of 80,000 to 100,000 clones listed, 70% to 90% were seen once; the top ten hold 4% to 5%. The material sequenced was peripheral blood. The source is a human donor with COVID-19, enrolled during active disease. The donor label of this sample is uncertain.

This chain links TRBV15 with TRBJ1-1; D gene uncertain. The CDR3 spans 15 residues. Germline assignment: CDR1 LNHNV and CDR2 YYDKDF (reference sequence). V lost 1 base to trimming and J lost 1 base, with 10 bases between them. In DNA form, the CDR3 reads TGTGCCACCAGCAGAGTGGCACAGAAGAACACTGAAGCTTTCTTT. Its protein product is CATSRVAQKNTEAFF.

The chain recombines TRBV7-8 with TRBJ1-1; unclear D gene. The V and J ends lost 5 bases and 0 bases respectively, with 19 bases between them. Per the germline V gene, CDR1 is SGHVS and CDR2 is FQNEAQ. The CDR3 consists of 17 residues. The CDR3 here is CASSPGGSTFLNTEAFF. The CDR3, as DNA: TGTGCCAGCAGCCCAGGAGGTTCAACGTTTTTGAACACTGAAGCTTTCTTT. The entire variable domain, with the rest obtained from reference TRBV7-8 and TRBJ1-1, is as follows: GAGVSQSPRYKVAKRGQDVALRCDPISGHVSLFWYQQALGQGPEFLTYFQNEAQLDKSGLPSDRFFAERPEGSVSTLKIQRTQQEDSAVYLCASSPGGSTFLNTEAFFGQGTRLTVV.

The gene calls are TRBV5-1 and TRBJ2-2; 10 positions match TRBD2. Looked up from germline, CDR1 is SGHRS and CDR2 is YFSETQ. This CDR3 has 16 residues. V was pared by 4 bases and J by 1 base, with 4 bases of the junction left unmatched. CDR3 DNA sequence: TGCGCCAGCAGCGAGACTAGCGGGTGGAACACCGGGGAGCTGTTTTTT. It is translated as CASSETSGWNTGELFF.

The rearrangement joins TRBV5-4 to TRBJ2-1, with 8 bases identical to TRBD1. V was clipped by 1 base and J by 6 bases; unmatched bases: 6. CDR1 and CDR2 from the germline V gene are SGHNT and YYREEE (reference sequence). This CDR3 spans 15 amino acids. This chain's CDR3 is CASSLPTGQGNEQFF. The CDR3 bases are TGTGCCAGCAGCTTGCCGACCGGACAGGGCAATGAGCAGTTCTTC.

V usage is TRBV5-1 and J usage is TRBJ1-1; D is perhaps TRBD1 (5 bases). The CDR3 totals 13 residues. CDR1 and CDR2 from the germline V gene are SGHRS and YFSETQ. V lost 4 bases, J lost 4 bases, and 11 bases lay in between. The CDR3 DNA reads TGCGCCAGCAGCCGGGGGACGATCACTGAAGCTTTCTTT. Its translation: CASSRGTITEAFF.

This clone occurred a few times. J is TRBJ1-1 and V is TRBV5-5, with D tentatively TRBD1 (5 bases). V lost 0 bases, J lost 5 bases, and 14 bases lay in between. This CDR3 is 15 amino acids long. Germline lookup yields CDR1 SGHKS and CDR2 YYEKEE (reference sequence). CDR3 sequence reads: CASSLAPVRGTEAFF. The CDR3 DNA is TGTGCCAGCAGCTTGGCCCCCGTCCGGGGGACTGAAGCTTTCTTT. Using reference TRBV5-5 and TRBJ1-1 for the parts outside the CDR3, the full variable domain is DAGVTQSPTHLIKTRGQQVTLRCSPISGHKSVSWYQQVLGQGPQFIFQYYEKEERGRGNFPDRFSARQFPNYSSELNVNALLLGDSALYLCASSLAPVRGTEAFFGQGTRLTVV.

V gene TRBV10-3 combines with J gene TRBJ1-2; tentative D call: TRBD1 (5 bases). The V end was cut by 6 bases, the J end by 3 bases, with 11 bases between. Per the germline V gene, CDR1 is ENHRY and CDR2 is SYGVKD. This CDR3 comprises 13 residues. The chain's CDR3 is CAISPTVYYGYTF. The CDR3, as DNA: TGTGCCATCAGCCCGACAGTTTACTATGGCTACACCTTC.

V gene TRBV30 combines with J gene TRBJ1-6; D unclear. Trimming cost V 3 bases and J 0 bases, with 6 bases left between them. CDR1 GTSNPN and CDR2 SVGIG come from the germline V gene (reference sequence). The CDR3 is 14 residues long. The CDR3 DNA is TGTGCCTGGAGACTGAGCTCCTATAATTCACCCCTCCACTTT. It yields the protein CAWRLSSYNSPLHF.

The J gene is TRBJ1-1, the V gene TRBV5-1, with 12 bases matching TRBD1. Germline CDR1 is SGHRS and CDR2 is YFSETQ. V trimming: 5 bases; J trimming: 0 bases; junction bases outside the gene matches: 5. This CDR3 is 16 amino acids long. CDR3 sequence reads: CASSPGTGGVNTEAFF. As DNA, the CDR3 is TGCGCCAGCAGTCCCGGGACAGGGGGCGTGAACACTGAAGCTTTCTTT.

J is TRBJ1-3 and V is TRBV2; D is uncertain. Germline CDR1 SNHLY, CDR2 FYNNEI. V was shortened by 4 bases and J by 0 bases, with 7 bases between the two germline ends. CDR3 size: 14 residues. The CDR3 reads CASSGTSSGNTIYF. CDR3 nucleotide sequence: TGTGCCAGCAGTGGGACTTCCTCTGGAAACACCATATATTTT.

As DNA, the CDR3 is TGTGCCAGCAGTGAAGCCGCGACGGGGGAGGGTGAAGCTTTCTTT. This translates into CASSEAATGEGEAFF. This chain uses TRBV6-1 with TRBJ1-1, with D perhaps TRBD1 (5 bases). Trimming removed 0 bases from V and 7 bases from J, with 15 bases in between. This CDR3 has 15 residues. Germline V gives CDR1 MNHNS, CDR2 SASEGT.

This chain links TRBV30 with TRBJ1-2; a possible D gene is TRBD1 (6 bases). The CDR3 consists of 14 residues. Trimming shortened V by 2 bases and J by 4 bases, and 14 bases separated the two germline ends. The germline V gene encodes CDR1 GTSNPN and CDR2 SVGIG (reference sequence). This CDR3 is CAWSLMGASYGYTF. The CDR3 DNA is TGTGCCTGGAGTTTGATGGGGGCCAGCTATGGCTACACCTTC. The full variable domain, its missing parts supplied by reference TRBV30 and TRBJ1-2, is SQTIHQWPATLVQPVGSPLSLECTVEGTSNPNLYWYRQAAGRGLQLLFYSVGIGQISSEVPQNLSASRPQDRQFILSSKKLLLSDSGFYLCAWSLMGASYGYTFGSGTRLTVV.

V gene TRBV7-6 combines with J gene TRBJ2-2, with 12 bases matching TRBD1. V lost 5 bases and J lost 7; bases outside the gene matches: 8. Germline V lookup: CDR1 SGHVS, CDR2 FNYEAQ. This CDR3 comprises 16 residues. The CDR3 DNA follows: TGTGCCAGCAGCCCGCCCGGGACAGGGGGCGTCGGGGAGCTGTTTTTT. Protein: CASSPPGTGGVGELFF. Complete variable domain (other parts from reference TRBV7-6 and TRBJ2-2): GAGVSQSPRYKVTKRGQDVALRCDPISGHVSLYWYRQALGQGPEFLTYFNYEAQQDKSGLPNDRFSAERPEGSISTLTIQRTEQRDSAMYRCASSPPGTGGVGELFFGEGSRLTVL.

The chain couples TRBV18 to TRBJ2-7; D unclear. In germline, CDR1 is KGHSH, CDR2 LQKENI. This CDR3 is 14 amino acids long. The V and J ends lost 3 bases and 7 bases respectively, with 16 bases between them. CDR3 coding DNA: TGTGCCAGCTCACCTCCAAGTGGAGAGAGGGAGCAGTACTTC. Residues: CASSPPSGEREQYF.

This chain connects TRBV9 to TRBJ1-3; tentatively, D is TRBD1 (5 bases). The V gene's germline CDR1 is SGDLS and CDR2 YYNGEE. The V and J ends lost 0 bases and 0 bases respectively, with 10 bases between them. This CDR3 is built from 16 residues. The CDR3 sequence is CASSVELGGSGNTIYF. As DNA, the CDR3 is TGTGCCAGCAGCGTAGAGCTGGGGGGCTCTGGAAACACCATATATTTT.

This rearrangement joins TRBV19 to TRBJ2-7; perhaps TRBD1 as D (7 bases). CDR1 and CDR2 (germline): LNHDA, SQIVND (reference sequence). This CDR3 comprises 14 residues. V was cut by 2 bases and J by 2 bases, with 10 bases left in between. The CDR3 spells CASSIQGGPYEQYF. The CDR3, as DNA: TGTGCCAGTAGTATACAGGGGGGTCCCTACGAGCAGTACTTC. Drawing the rest from reference TRBV19 and TRBJ2-7, the complete variable domain is DGGITQSPKYLFRKEGQNVTLSCEQNLNHDAMYWYRQDPGQGLRLIYYSQIVNDFQKGDIAEGYSVSREKKESFPLTVTSAQKNPTAFYLCASSIQGGPYEQYFGPGTRLTVT.

This CDR3 is CAISGQVHQPQHF. As DNA, the CDR3 is TGTGCCATCAGTGGACAAGTACATCAGCCCCAGCATTTT. The chain couples TRBV10-3 to TRBJ1-5; D remains ambiguous. Per germline, CDR1 ENHRY and CDR2 SYGVKD. The CDR3 has 13 amino acids. V lost 4 bases to trimming and J lost 5 bases, with 9 bases between them.

To note about this clone: The germline gene is not matched at one end of the junction; a read error may be the cause. The chain recombines TRBV2 with TRBJ2-5; 9 bases are shared with TRBD2. CDR1 SNHLY and CDR2 FYNNEI come from the germline V gene. This CDR3 spans 12 amino acids. As DNA, the CDR3 is TGTGCCAGCAGTGAAGTGGCTAGCGGGAAGCACTTC. It yields the protein CASSEVASGKHF.

This clone was recorded only once. The chain employs TRBV12-3 or TRBV12-4 and TRBJ1-2; no clear D. Trimming left V 1 base short and J 8 bases short, with 11 bases between. The CDR3 extends over 13 amino acids. CDR3: CASSLEAGKGYTF. CDR3 coding DNA: TGTGCCAGCAGTTTAGAGGCGGGGAAGGGCTACACCTTC.

The chain carries TRBV28 and TRBJ2-7; 7 nucleotides align to TRBD1. The V gene's germline CDR1 is MDHEN and CDR2 SYDVKM. The V gene end was trimmed by 6 bases and the J gene end by 3 bases; junction bases not matched to a gene: 11. The CDR3 extends over 15 amino acids. The CDR3 loop is CASSWYGTDYYEQYF. The CDR3 DNA follows: TGTGCCAGCAGCTGGTATGGGACAGATTACTACGAGCAGTACTTC.

This sequence joins TRBV28 and TRBJ1-2; D is uncertain. V lost 2 bases to trimming and J lost 0 bases, with 7 bases between them. This CDR3 is built from 14 residues. In germline, CDR1 is MDHEN, CDR2 SYDVKM. CDR3: CASSLEVSNYGYTF. In nucleotides, the CDR3 is TGTGCCAGCAGTTTAGAGGTTTCTAACTATGGCTACACCTTC.

The J gene is TRBJ2-7, the V gene TRBV3-1 (or the pseudogene TRBV3-2); TRBD1 matches at 9 bases. Germline V gene sequence: CDR1 LGHDT, CDR2 YNNKEL (reference sequence). The CDR3 is 14 amino acids. V dropped 4 bases and J dropped 1; count of bases not matched to a gene: 2. The CDR3 protein is CASSPGQGSYEQYF. The CDR3 DNA is TGTGCCAGCAGCCCGGGACAGGGATCCTACGAGCAGTACTTC.

CDR3 sequence reads: CASSLSILGAPLNYGYTF. The CDR3 DNA sequence: TGTGCCAGCAGCTTAAGCATCTTGGGGGCTCCCCTTAACTATGGCTACACCTTC. The chain employs TRBV11-3 and TRBJ1-2; possible D gene TRBD1, 6 bases. The germline V gene encodes CDR1 SGHNT and CDR2 YENEEA. Trimming took 2 bases from V and 1 from J, leaving 20 bases between them. This CDR3 has 18 amino acids.

This clone turned up a few times. Other DNA sequences in the sample encode the same CDR3. J is TRBJ2-1 and V is TRBV2; D may be TRBD2 (7 bases). CDR1 and CDR2 from the germline V gene are SNHLY and FYNNEI. The germline V and J ends were trimmed by 6 bases and 5 bases, with 11 bases remaining between them. The CDR3 spans 13 residues. The CDR3 protein is CASSGGLNNEQFF. In DNA form, the CDR3 reads TGTGCCAGCAGCGGGGGGCTGAACAATGAGCAGTTCTTC.

V is TRBV24-1 and J is TRBJ2-3; 12 bases line up with TRBD1. Germline assignment: CDR1 KGHDR and CDR2 SFDVKD. CDR3 length: 17 residues. Germline trimming cut 9 bases from V and 5 bases from J; bases unmatched to any gene: 14. CDR3: CATGVKGGQGAGDTQYF. The DNA for the CDR3 is TGTGCCACCGGGGTAAAAGGGGGACAGGGGGCCGGAGATACGCAGTATTTT.

The chain couples TRBV19 to TRBJ1-3; D is unclear. CDR3 size: 11 residues. Germline CDR1 reads LNHDA; CDR2 reads SQIVND (reference sequence). V was trimmed by 8 bases and J by 8 bases, leaving 10 bases between them. The CDR3 nucleotides read TGTGCCAGTCAACTGGAGGACACCATATATTTT. It yields the protein CASQLEDTIYF. Full variable domain (outside the CDR3, taken from reference TRBV19 and TRBJ1-3): DGGITQSPKYLFRKEGQNVTLSCEQNLNHDAMYWYRQDPGQGLRLIYYSQIVNDFQKGDIAEGYSVSREKKESFPLTVTSAQKNPTAFYLCASQLEDTIYFGEGSWLTVV.

The rearrangement uses TRBV5-1 and TRBJ1-2; weak D call: TRBD1 (5 bases). Germline V lookup: CDR1 SGHRS, CDR2 YFSETQ. V was shortened by 3 bases and J by 0 bases, with 12 bases between the two germline ends. The CDR3 covers 15 residues. CDR3 DNA: TGCGCCAGCAGCTACAACCAGGGAACTAACTATGGCTACACCTTC. Its translation is CASSYNQGTNYGYTF.